Detailed here is one TCR beta chain. The clone's antigen remains unknown. Per-base qualities were not stored, and no clone one base away is much larger. The data derive from a study of T cell repertoires in cytomegalovirus infection (dated by TCRdb to the late 2010s). General notes on the study: Alongside well-studied HLA-B-restricted epitopes, the peptide stimulations were aimed at recently identified HLA-C-restricted CMV epitopes, whose presentation resists viral immunomodulation. Donor HLA type was relevant to the analysis, because carriage of CMV infection together with the matching HLA type was indicated by public TCR beta signatures. Results the study describes overall, beyond this receptor: In both this cohort and an independent cohort of 352 donors, the cumulative frequency of public TCR beta family members distinguished carriers of CMV infection plus the relevant HLA type. In the ex vivo response, HLA-C-restricted CMV-specific TCR beta clonotypes were dominant, and in two of eight donors the single most frequent clonotype came from this HLA-C-restricted group.

Its CDR3 holds 15 amino acids, cysteine through phenylalanine. Only the CDR3 region is kept as DNA, spanning 45 bases read in frame from base 1. Trimmed from V: 2 bases; trimmed from J: 3 bases; junction bases lacking a gene match: 3. The germline V gene specifies MNHEY as CDR1 and SVGAGI as CDR2. What this sample's treatment or condition label stands for: in vitro stimulation with specific CMV peptide epitopes to enrich CMV-specific T cells. The sequencer was an Illumina HiSeq 1500. The raw public data were reprocessed by TCRdb itself: fastp quality trimming at Q25, MiXCR clonotype calling, in-frame beta chains only. Merged by CDR3 protein, the rows form single entries marked with the most common genes and DNA. The sample has around 340,000 distinct CDR3 sequences on record, roughly 29% of them singletons. The ten largest clonotypes hold about 20% of the sample.

The clonotype comes from a human donor in good health (CMV status not recorded). Some clones in this sample may be carry-over from other donors' samples. The receptor chain draws on TRBV6-5 and TRBJ2-2; 7 central nucleotides agree with TRBD1. The input for sequencing was cultured PBMCs, taken from culture after CMV antigen stimulation. The bases are TGTGCCAGCAGTTACAGGGGGCGCGACACCGGGGAGCTGTTTTTT. It is translated as CASSYRGRDTGELFF.